The 16 T cell receptor beta chains presented below share a single source sample, sequenced in a study of T-cell memory formation after mild COVID-19. TCRdb recomputed calls from the 5' RACE reads with MiXCR, one row per CDR3 protein. The table includes around 310,000 distinct CDR3 sequences, around a sixth detected once. The source material was PBMCs or a T cell subset sorted from them (not recorded which). The receptors here all came from a man between 18 and 29 years old who had mild COVID-19 (a few samples of this study predate the infection). Cell type and time point are not known.

Note on this clonotype: Sequence at one end of the junction differs from germline and may be a read error. The chain carries TRBV7-7 and TRBJ2-7; D is ambiguous. The CDR3 spans 13 residues. Germline CDR1 SSHAT, CDR2 FNYEAQ (reference sequence). The CDR3 here is CASSLLENYEQYF. DNA of the CDR3: TGTGCTAGCAGCCTCCTTGAGAACTACGAGCAGTACTTC.

V gene TRBV2 combines with J gene TRBJ1-5, with D possibly matching TRBD1 (5 bases). The V end lost 0 bases, the J end lost 6 bases, and 12 bases lay between the germline ends. This CDR3 is 15 amino acids long. The germline gives CDR1 SNHLY, CDR2 FYNNEI. The CDR3, as DNA: TGTGCCAGCAGTGAAGCGCTTCGGGGGGTTCAGCCCCAGCATTTT. This sequence encodes CASSEALRGVQPQHF.

This clonotype was seen ten or more times. The rearrangement uses TRBV7-3 and TRBJ2-5; 10 bases map to TRBD1. This CDR3 spans 14 amino acids. The germline V gene encodes CDR1 SGHTA and CDR2 FQGTGA. J was trimmed by 5 bases and V by 5 bases; bases with no gene match: 5. CDR3 in DNA: TGTGCCAGCAGCCTGACAGGGGGCAGTGAGACCCAGTACTTC. Translation gives CASSLTGGSETQYF.

The rearrangement links TRBV5-1 to TRBJ1-4; the D is unclear. The V gene's germline CDR1 is SGHRS and CDR2 YFSETQ. Trimming removed 1 base at V and 3 bases at J, with 13 bases between. The CDR3 runs 16 residues. CDR3 region: CASSLQPGPSNEKLFF. CDR3 DNA sequence: TGCGCCAGCAGCTTGCAGCCAGGACCCTCTAATGAAAAACTGTTTTTT.

This clonotype was observed at least ten times. The chain employs TRBV7-2 and TRBJ2-3; 8 bases map to TRBD2. J gave up 3 bases and V 2 bases, and 7 bases lay outside the gene matches. The CDR3 runs to 16 residues. Per the germline V gene, CDR1 is SGHTA and CDR2 is FQGNSA. In DNA, the CDR3 is TGTGCCAGCAGCTTATCGGGGGGGGACTGGACAGATACGCAGTATTTT. This encodes CASSLSGGDWTDTQYF.

The chain couples TRBV20-1 to TRBJ2-3, with 10 nucleotides matching TRBD2. Germline loops: CDR1 DFQATT, CDR2 SNEGSKA (reference sequence). This CDR3 spans 16 amino acids. V was pared by 0 bases and J by 2 bases, with 5 bases of the junction left unmatched. CDR3 coding DNA: TGCAGTGCTAGAGATATAGCGGGGGGTCCCACAGATACGCAGTATTTT. It yields the protein CSARDIAGGPTDTQYF.

The V call is TRBV6-2 or TRBV6-3, the J call TRBJ1-5; D unresolved. V lost 5 bases, J lost 3 bases, and 14 bases lay in between. The CDR3 covers 15 residues. Germline V CDR1 and CDR2: MNHEY, SVGEGT. Here the CDR3 DNA reads TGTGCCAGCAGTCCAGGCGCCTCGGTCAATCAGCCCCAGCATTTT. It encodes CASSPGASVNQPQHF.

This clonotype was seen more than once but under ten times. The V call is TRBV7-3, the J call TRBJ1-1; 7 nucleotides match TRBD1. Germline lookup yields CDR1 SGHTA and CDR2 FQGTGA. The V and J ends lost 4 bases and 6 bases, in that order; junction bases with no gene match: 8. This CDR3 is 14 amino acids long. CDR3 in amino acids: CASSSTGDLAEAFF. CDR3 nucleotides: TGTGCCAGCAGCTCTACAGGGGATCTCGCTGAAGCTTTCTTT.

The chain carries TRBV9 and TRBJ2-3, with D possibly TRBD1 on 6 matching bases. Trimming took off 3 bases at V and 0 bases at J, with 11 bases between the two ends. Germline V gives CDR1 SGDLS, CDR2 YYNGEE. The CDR3 totals 15 residues. CDR3 region: CASSGGQFSTDTQYF. As DNA, the CDR3 is TGTGCCAGCAGCGGTGGACAGTTCAGCACAGATACGCAGTATTTT.

This clonotype has at least ten counts. The V call is TRBV4-1, the J call TRBJ2-3, with TRBD2 as a possible D gene (5 bases). Germline assignment: CDR1 MGHRA and CDR2 YSYEKL. The V and J ends lost 0 bases and 3 bases respectively, with 7 bases between them. This CDR3 region has 14 residues. CDR3 loop: CASSQERATDTQYF. The CDR3 DNA sequence: TGCGCCAGCAGCCAAGAGCGGGCGACAGATACGCAGTATTTT.

This clonotype was counted many times. This rearrangement joins TRBV4-1 to TRBJ2-7; D gene unclear. CDR1 and CDR2 (germline): MGHRA, YSYEKL. The CDR3 consists of 15 residues. V dropped 0 bases and J dropped 3 bases, with 12 bases sitting between them. This CDR3 is CASSQDPTALYEQYF. CDR3 nucleotides: TGCGCCAGCAGCCAAGATCCCACAGCTCTCTACGAGCAGTACTTC.

The gene calls are TRBV4-3 and TRBJ1-4, with TRBD1 as a possible D gene (5 bases). The CDR3 is 13 amino acids. Germline CDR1 and CDR2: LGHNA and YSLEER. The germline V and J ends were trimmed by 0 bases and 10 bases, with 9 bases remaining between them. The CDR3 reads CASSQEAGRKLFF. For the CDR3, the DNA is TGCGCCAGCAGCCAAGAAGCAGGGAGAAAACTGTTTTTT.

This chain joins TRBV5-1 and TRBJ2-5, with 11 bases matching TRBD2. Germline V gives CDR1 SGHRS, CDR2 YFSETQ. The junction had 5 bases not matched to a gene; V was cut back by 3 bases and J by 1 base. The CDR3 contains 16 residues. The CDR3 loop is CASSSGLAGPQETQYF. CDR3 in DNA: TGCGCCAGCAGCTCTGGACTAGCGGGTCCCCAAGAGACCCAGTACTTC.

This CDR3 reads CASSQARGLQPQHF. Here the CDR3 DNA reads TGCGCCAGCAGCCAAGCCAGGGGGCTTCAGCCCCAGCATTTT. V usage is TRBV4-1 and J usage is TRBJ1-5; 8 nucleotides agree with TRBD1. The junction had 2 bases not matched to a gene; V was cut back by 1 base and J by 6 bases. The CDR3 has 14 amino acids. CDR1 is MGHRA, CDR2 YSYEKL, per germline.

In its sample, this clonotype was seen a few times. The gene calls are TRBV5-1 and TRBJ2-3; D remains ambiguous. The V end lost 6 bases, the J end lost 1 base, and 9 bases lay between the germline ends. The germline V gene has CDR1 SGHRS and CDR2 YFSETQ. The CDR3 sequence is 13 residues long. DNA for the CDR3: TGCGCCAGCAACTGGGAAGGCACAGATACGCAGTATTTT. Its translation: CASNWEGTDTQYF.

This clonotype was recorded a few times. The chain has TRBV5-5 and TRBJ1-5; D unresolved. CDR1 and CDR2 (germline): SGHKS, YYEKEE (reference sequence). Deletions cut 4 bases from V and 5 bases from J, with 10 bases between. The CDR3 covers 13 residues. The chain's CDR3 is CASSRNDYQPQHF. The CDR3 nucleotides read TGTGCCAGCAGCCGAAACGATTATCAGCCCCAGCATTTT.